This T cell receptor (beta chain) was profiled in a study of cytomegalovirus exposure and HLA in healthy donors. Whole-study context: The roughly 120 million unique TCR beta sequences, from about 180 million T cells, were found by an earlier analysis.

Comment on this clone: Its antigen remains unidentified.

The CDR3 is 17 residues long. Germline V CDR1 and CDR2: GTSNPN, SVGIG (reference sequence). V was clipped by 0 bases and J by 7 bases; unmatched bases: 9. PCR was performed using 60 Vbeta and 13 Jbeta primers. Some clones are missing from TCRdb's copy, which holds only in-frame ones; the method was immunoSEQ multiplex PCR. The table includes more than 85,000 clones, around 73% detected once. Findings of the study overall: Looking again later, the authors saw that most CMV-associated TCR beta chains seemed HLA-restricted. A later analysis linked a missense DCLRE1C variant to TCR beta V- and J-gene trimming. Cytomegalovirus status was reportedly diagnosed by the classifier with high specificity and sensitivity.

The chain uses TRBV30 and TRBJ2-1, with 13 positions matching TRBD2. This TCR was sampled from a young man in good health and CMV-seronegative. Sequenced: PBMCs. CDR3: CAWSVGWTSGRVNEQFF. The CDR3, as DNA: TGTGCCTGGAGTGTAGGGTGGACTAGCGGGAGAGTTAATGAGCAGTTCTTC.